Here is one TCR beta chain with its context. As yet, its antigen is unknown. These data belong to a study of T cells expressing NK-cell markers. As for the study in general: The authors sequenced eight donors, of whom seven were HCMV-seropositive and one was seronegative.

A 5'RACE template switching approach incorporating UMIs was used to make TCR beta cDNA. TCRdb reprocessed the 5' RACE reads, with one entry per CDR3 protein and no DNA. The sample yields 140,000 to 150,000 distinct CDR3 sequences, of which the top ten take up approximately 12%. CDR3 length equals 18 residues. The germline V gene encodes CDR1 LNHDA and CDR2 SQIVND (reference sequence). Study-level points and caveats: These clonotypes, the leaders elsewhere, also led the CD3+CD56-NKG2C+ fraction in several donors.

The receptor was isolated from a man aged 18 to 29 in good health. Sequences were obtained from blood T cells: a sorted CD56 or NKG2C T cell subset, CD4+ or CD8+ T cells, or bulk PBMC T cells (not recorded which). The chain uses TRBV19 and TRBJ2-4; absent DNA, TCRdb's TRBD1 call cannot be checked. CDR3: CASSIDRTGAMSINIQYF.